Listed below are T cell receptor beta chains from one sample, sequenced in a study of cytomegalovirus exposure and HLA in healthy donors. Generated by immunoSEQ multiplex PCR, the TCRdb table keeps only in-frame clones and is missing some. The table records about 180,000 clones, more than 75% of them present only once. The sample taken for sequencing was PBMCs. Every receptor here comes from a woman aged 25 to 39 in good health and CMV-seropositive. Both conserved end residues are part of each CDR3. D genes are given only for firm matches. Rows give clone size only sometimes, using once, few, many, or a class for an expanded clone.

J gene	clone size	CDR3 length	D gene	V gene	CDR3 protein	CDR3 DNA
TRBJ2-7	NA	15	NA	TRBV27	CASSSNRVLNYEQYF	TGTGCCAGCAGTTCTAACAGGGTTCTAAACTACGAGCAGTACTTC
TRBJ2-1	NA	17	TRBD2	TRBV9	CASSVVTTSGGANEQFF	TGTGCCAGCAGCGTAGTCACGACTAGCGGGGGGGCGAATGAGCAGTTCTTC
TRBJ2-3	NA	14	NA	TRBV5-6	CASSRVRLTDTQYF	TGTGCCAGCAGCCGCGTGAGGCTCACAGATACGCAGTATTTT
TRBJ1-3	NA	14	TRBD1	TRBV19	CASRRTGSGNTIYF	TGTGCCAGTAGGAGGACAGGCTCTGGAAACACCATATATTTT
TRBJ2-1	NA	15	TRBD1	TRBV28	CASNVGDRVHNEQFF	TGTGCCAGCAATGTCGGAGACAGGGTCCACAATGAGCAGTTCTTC
TRBJ2-1	NA	15	NA	TRBV10-1	CASSERRGHLNEQFF	TGCGCCAGCAGTGAGAGGAGGGGGCATTTGAATGAGCAGTTCTTC
TRBJ1-5	NA	15	TRBD1	TRBV11-2	CASSKNRGYNQPQHF	TGTGCCAGCAGCAAAAACAGGGGCTACAATCAGCCCCAGCATTTT
TRBJ1-1	NA	14	TRBD1	TRBV5-1	CASSQDRGYPEAFF	TGCGCCAGCAGCCAGGACAGGGGGTACCCTGAAGCTTTCTTT
TRBJ1-6	NA	14	NA	TRBV12-1	CASSSDRDNSPLHF	TGTGCCAGCAGCTCTGACAGGGATAATTCACCCCTCCACTTT
TRBJ2-4	NA	16	NA	TRBV9	CASSVRADARKSIQYF	TGTGCCAGCAGCGTCAGAGCGGACGCACGGAAAAGCATTCAGTACTTC
TRBJ2-1	NA	19	TRBD2	TRBV7-3	CASSPGGTSGGGSYNEQFF	TGTGCCAGCAGCCCCGGGGGGACTAGCGGGGGGGGAAGCTACAATGAGCAGTTCTTC
TRBJ2-3	NA	12	NA	TRBV5-1	CASSPSTDTQYF	TGCGCCAGCAGCCCAAGCACAGATACGCAGTATTTT
TRBJ2-2	few	15	TRBD1	TRBV7-2	CASSIRQGRTGELFF	TGTGCCAGCAGCATTCGACAGGGACGCACCGGGGAGCTGTTTTTT
TRBJ1-4	once	14	TRBD1	TRBV5-1	CASSSTGGREKLFF	TGCGCCAGCAGCTCAACAGGGGGCAGGGAAAAACTGTTTTTT
TRBJ1-2	NA	10	NA	TRBV19	CASNPRGYTF	TGTGCCAGTAACCCGAGGGGCTACACCTTC
TRBJ2-1	NA	13	NA	TRBV7-9	CASSLLRGDEQFF	TGTGCCAGCAGCTTACTCCGGGGAGATGAGCAGTTCTTC
TRBJ2-3	NA	15	TRBD2	TRBV4-2	CASSPDSAGDNTQYF	TGTGCCAGCAGCCCGGATTCAGCGGGGGACAATACGCAGTATTTT
TRBJ1-6	once	15	TRBD1	TRBV7-6	CASSRGTGNNSPLHF	TGTGCCAGCAGCCGGGGGACAGGGAATAATTCACCCCTCCACTTT
TRBJ2-3	NA	14	NA	TRBV28	CASSLSQGFDTQYF	TGTGCCAGCAGTTTAAGTCAGGGTTTTGATACGCAGTATTTT
TRBJ1-5	NA	13	NA	TRBV28	CATSGRGGQPQHF	TGTGCCACCTCGGGTAGGGGAGGACAGCCCCAGCATTTT
TRBJ1-5	few	13	NA	TRBV4-1	CASSQRGNQPQHF	TGCGCCAGCAGCCAGAGGGGGAATCAGCCCCAGCATTTT
TRBJ2-1	NA	10	NA	TRBV20-1	CSARDNEQFF	TGCAGTGCTCGGGACAATGAGCAGTTCTTC
TRBJ2-7	NA	15	TRBD1	TRBV7-8	CASSPGRGQSYEQYF	TGTGCCAGCAGCCCAGGCAGGGGGCAATCCTACGAGCAGTACTTC
TRBJ2-4	NA	13	TRBD1	TRBV6-4	CASSEVEGASQYF	TGTGCCAGCAGTGAAGTCGAGGGGGCCAGTCAGTACTTC
TRBJ2-7	NA	12	TRBD1	TRBV5-1	CASSLTGGEQYF	TGCGCCAGCAGCTTGACAGGGGGCGAGCAGTACTTC
TRBJ2-1	NA	14	TRBD2	TRBV19	CASNELAGPHEQFF	TGTGCCAGTAATGAACTAGCGGGGCCCCATGAGCAGTTCTTC
TRBJ2-7	NA	13	TRBD2	TRBV6-5	CARGGKESYEQYF	TGTGCCAGGGGGGGGAAGGAATCCTACGAGCAGTACTTC
TRBJ2-1	NA	16	TRBD2	TRBV7-2	CASSLGAGLGYNEQFF	TGTGCCAGCAGCTTAGGTGCGGGACTAGGCTACAATGAGCAGTTCTTC
TRBJ2-5	NA	15	NA	TRBV5-1	CASSLSASLQETQYF	TGCGCCAGCAGCCTGAGTGCCTCCCTCCAAGAGACCCAGTACTTC
TRBJ2-1	few	16	NA	TRBV7-6	CASSLDPLYGPNEQFF	TGTGCCAGCAGCTTAGATCCCCTATATGGGCCCAATGAGCAGTTCTTC
TRBJ1-5	NA	15	NA	TRBV2	CASSDGWGGNQPQHF	TGTGCCAGCAGTGATGGGTGGGGGGGGAATCAGCCCCAGCATTTT
TRBJ2-7	NA	15	TRBD2	TRBV10-3	CAIRNGTSGPYEQYF	TGTGCCATCAGAAACGGGACTAGCGGACCCTACGAGCAGTACTTC
TRBJ1-1	NA	13	NA	TRBV6-4	CASSDRKGTEAFF	TGTGCCAGCAGTGACCGAAAGGGGACTGAAGCTTTCTTT
TRBJ2-7	NA	16	NA	TRBV4-3	CASSQEAGVSSYEQYF	TGCGCCAGCAGCCAAGAAGCCGGGGTCAGCTCCTACGAGCAGTACTTC
TRBJ1-4	NA	14	TRBD1	TRBV19	CASSRQGEHEKLFF	TGTGCCAGTAGCAGACAGGGAGAACATGAAAAACTGTTTTTT